The source of this T cell receptor beta chain is a study of radiotherapy plus CTLA-4 blockade in lung cancer. Study summary: Objective responses arose in approximately 20% of patients, and over 25% experienced disease control.

This table comes from immunoSEQ multiplex PCR, and its TCRdb copy is limited to in-frame clones, with some not included. The sample consists of about 84,000 clones, less than 80% of them appearing once. The V and J ends lost 4 bases and 7 bases, in that order; junction bases with no gene match: 8. Germline CDR1 is MDHEN and CDR2 is SYDVKM. The length of the CDR3 is 15 residues. This clone was seen only a few times. Its target is not known. Chemo-refractory metastatic non-small-cell lung cancer patients received focal radiation with ipilimumab CTLA-4 blockade. Overall study results and limits: Radiotherapy was combined with ipilimumab, and tumor-derived TCR clones then expanded in blood.

The TCR originated in a human donor with non-small cell lung cancer that progressed on radiotherapy plus ipilimumab. The sequencing used peripheral blood, collected from a patient treated with radiotherapy plus ipilimumab. J is TRBJ2-2 and V is TRBV28; 8 bases are a match to TRBD1. CDR3 amino acids: CASSSGQAQVGELFF. DNA for the CDR3: TGTGCCAGCAGTTCGGGACAGGCCCAAGTCGGGGAGCTGTTTTTT.